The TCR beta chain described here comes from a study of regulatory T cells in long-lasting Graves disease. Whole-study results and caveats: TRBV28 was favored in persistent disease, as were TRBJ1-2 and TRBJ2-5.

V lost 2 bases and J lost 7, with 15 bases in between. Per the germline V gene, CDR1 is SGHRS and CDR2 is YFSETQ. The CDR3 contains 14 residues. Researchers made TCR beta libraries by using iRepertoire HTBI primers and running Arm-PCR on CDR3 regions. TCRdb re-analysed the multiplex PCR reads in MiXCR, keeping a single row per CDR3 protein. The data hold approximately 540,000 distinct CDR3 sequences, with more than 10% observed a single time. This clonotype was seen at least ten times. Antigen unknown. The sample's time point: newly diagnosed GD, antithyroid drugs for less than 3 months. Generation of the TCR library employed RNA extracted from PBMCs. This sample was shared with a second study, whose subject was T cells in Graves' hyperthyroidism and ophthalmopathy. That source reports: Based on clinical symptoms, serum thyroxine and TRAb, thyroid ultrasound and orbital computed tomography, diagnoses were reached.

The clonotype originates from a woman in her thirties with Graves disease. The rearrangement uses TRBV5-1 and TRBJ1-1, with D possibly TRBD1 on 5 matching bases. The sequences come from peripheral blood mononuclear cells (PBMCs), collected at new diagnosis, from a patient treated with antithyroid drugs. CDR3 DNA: TGCGCCAGCAGCTTTGTTTCAACGGGGGGTGAAGCTTTCTTT. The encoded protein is CASSFVSTGGEAFF.